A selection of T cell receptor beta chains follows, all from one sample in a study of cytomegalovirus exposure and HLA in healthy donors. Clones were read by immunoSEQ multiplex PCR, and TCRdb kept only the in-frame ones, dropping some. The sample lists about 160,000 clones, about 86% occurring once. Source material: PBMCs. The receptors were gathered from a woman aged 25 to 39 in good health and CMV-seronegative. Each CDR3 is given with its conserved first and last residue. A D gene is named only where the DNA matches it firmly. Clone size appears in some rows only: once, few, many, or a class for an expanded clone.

CDR3 protein: CASSFPGELFF
CDR3 DNA: TGTGCCAGCAGTTTCCCCGGGGAGCTGTTTTTT
clone size: few
D gene: -
V gene: TRBV28
J gene: TRBJ2-2

CDR3 protein: CASSPGEGMNYGYTF
CDR3 DNA: TGTGCCAGCAGCCCAGGGGAGGGAATGAACTATGGCTACACCTTC
clone size: -
D gene: -
V gene: TRBV9
J gene: TRBJ1-2

CDR3 protein: CASSIDGSNQPQHF
CDR3 DNA: TGTGCCAGTAGTATAGACGGCTCCAATCAGCCCCAGCATTTT
clone size: once
D gene: -
V gene: TRBV19
J gene: TRBJ1-5

CDR3 protein: CASSLGPGTPQHF
CDR3 DNA: TGTGCCAGCAGCTTGGGACCCGGGACACCCCAGCATTTT
clone size: -
D gene: -
V gene: TRBV5-8
J gene: TRBJ1-5

CDR3 protein: CASSLGFNEQFF
CDR3 DNA: TGTGCCAGCAGCTTGGGGTTCAATGAGCAGTTCTTC
clone size: once
D gene: -
V gene: TRBV11-3
J gene: TRBJ2-1

CDR3 protein: CASSLSIANEQYF
CDR3 DNA: TGTGCCAGCAGCCTTTCGATAGCTAACGAGCAGTACTTC
clone size: few
D gene: -
V gene: TRBV7-2
J gene: TRBJ2-7

CDR3 protein: CASSLRNEQFF
CDR3 DNA: TGCGCCAGCAGCCTAAGAAATGAGCAGTTCTTC
clone size: -
D gene: -
V gene: TRBV5-1
J gene: TRBJ2-1

CDR3 protein: CSVTGGTNQPQHF
CDR3 DNA: TGCAGCGTTACAGGGGGCACCAATCAGCCCCAGCATTTT
clone size: -
D gene: TRBD1
V gene: TRBV29-1
J gene: TRBJ1-5

CDR3 protein: CASSDGRKYYF
CDR3 DNA: TGTGCCAGCAGTGATGGGCGGAAGTACTACTTC
clone size: once
D gene: -
V gene: TRBV6-1
J gene: TRBJ2-5

CDR3 protein: CASSFVAQDQGEAFF
CDR3 DNA: TGTGCCAGCAGTTTCGTGGCTCAGGACCAGGGTGAAGCTTTCTTT
clone size: -
D gene: -
V gene: TRBV28
J gene: TRBJ1-1

CDR3 protein: CASSQRPRGEQYF
CDR3 DNA: TGCGCCAGCAGCCAAAGACCTCGAGGCGAGCAGTACTTC
clone size: -
D gene: -
V gene: TRBV4-3
J gene: TRBJ2-7

CDR3 protein: CASSGWGEQGKIYEQYF
CDR3 DNA: TGTGCCAGCAGCGGATGGGGGGAACAGGGGAAAATCTACGAGCAGTACTTC
clone size: -
D gene: -
V gene: TRBV9
J gene: TRBJ2-7

CDR3 protein: CASRTDQYTEAFF
CDR3 DNA: TGCGCCAGTAGGACAGATCAATACACTGAAGCTTTCTTT
clone size: -
D gene: -
V gene: TRBV5-1
J gene: TRBJ1-1

CDR3 protein: CAWRGGHSEQYF
CDR3 DNA: TGTGCCTGGAGGGGAGGGCACAGCGAGCAGTACTTC
clone size: once
D gene: TRBD2
V gene: TRBV30
J gene: TRBJ2-7

CDR3 protein: CASSSSGSGNEQFF
CDR3 DNA: TGTGCCAGCAGTTCTAGCGGGAGCGGCAATGAGCAGTTCTTC
clone size: -
D gene: TRBD2
V gene: TRBV27
J gene: TRBJ2-1

CDR3 protein: CASSLDSGGVDEQFF
CDR3 DNA: TGTGCCAGCAGCTTGGATAGCGGGGGAGTAGATGAGCAGTTCTTC
clone size: -
D gene: TRBD2
V gene: TRBV5-6
J gene: TRBJ2-1

CDR3 protein: CASSQTGGSYNEQFF
CDR3 DNA: TGTGCCAGCAGTCAAACAGGGGGCTCCTACAATGAGCAGTTCTTC
clone size: -
D gene: TRBD1
V gene: TRBV2
J gene: TRBJ2-1

CDR3 protein: CASSLSGNHYNEQFF
CDR3 DNA: TGTGCCAGCAGCTTATCGGGCAACCACTACAATGAGCAGTTCTTC
clone size: few
D gene: -
V gene: TRBV11-1
J gene: TRBJ2-1

CDR3 protein: CASSIPRGGSKNIQYF
CDR3 DNA: TGTGCCAGTAGTATCCCCCGCGGGGGTTCCAAAAACATTCAGTACTTC
clone size: -
D gene: TRBD2
V gene: TRBV19
J gene: TRBJ2-4

CDR3 protein: CASRSDRGKDEQYF
CDR3 DNA: TGTGCCAGCAGATCCGACAGGGGAAAAGACGAGCAGTACTTC
clone size: few
D gene: TRBD1
V gene: TRBV7-2
J gene: TRBJ2-7

CDR3 protein: CASTRAWGDTQYF
CDR3 DNA: TGTGCCAGCACCCGTGCCTGGGGAGATACGCAGTATTTT
clone size: once
D gene: -
V gene: TRBV4-2
J gene: TRBJ2-3

CDR3 protein: CASSPPPGLGSPQHF
CDR3 DNA: TGTGCCAGCAGTCCCCCCCCAGGCCTCGGTAGTCCCCAGCATTTT
clone size: few
D gene: -
V gene: TRBV27
J gene: TRBJ1-5

CDR3 protein: CASSIGLNYGYTF
CDR3 DNA: TGTGCCAGTAGTATCGGCCTCAACTATGGCTACACCTTC
clone size: once
D gene: -
V gene: TRBV19
J gene: TRBJ1-2

CDR3 protein: CASSSQPGQNYGYTF
CDR3 DNA: TGTGCCAGCAGTTCGCAACCCGGACAAAACTATGGCTACACCTTC
clone size: -
D gene: -
V gene: TRBV6-5
J gene: TRBJ1-2

CDR3 protein: CASSQEWGQGVTPLHF
CDR3 DNA: TGCGCCAGCAGCCAAGAATGGGGACAGGGGGTTACACCCCTCCACTTT
clone size: -
D gene: TRBD1
V gene: TRBV4-1
J gene: TRBJ1-6

CDR3 protein: CASSPSLGSPLHF
CDR3 DNA: TGTGCCAGCAGCCCCTCCCTTGGGTCACCCCTCCACTTT
clone size: once
D gene: -
V gene: TRBV7-3
J gene: TRBJ1-6

CDR3 protein: CASSQDRLAGYWREQYF
CDR3 DNA: TGCGCCAGCAGCCAAGATCGGCTAGCGGGATACTGGAGGGAGCAGTACTTC
clone size: -
D gene: TRBD2
V gene: TRBV4-3
J gene: TRBJ2-7

CDR3 protein: CASSSITGGPNQPQHF
CDR3 DNA: TGTGCCAGCAGTTCAATCACAGGGGGCCCTAATCAGCCCCAGCATTTT
clone size: once
D gene: TRBD1
V gene: TRBV27
J gene: TRBJ1-5

CDR3 protein: CASSFGTHPYEQYF
CDR3 DNA: TGTGCCAGCAGCTTTGGGACTCACCCCTACGAGCAGTACTTC
clone size: -
D gene: -
V gene: TRBV27
J gene: TRBJ2-7

CDR3 protein: CASRQSSGANVLTF
CDR3 DNA: TGTGCCAGCAGACAGAGCTCTGGGGCCAACGTCCTGACTTTC
clone size: -
D gene: -
V gene: TRBV2
J gene: TRBJ2-6

CDR3 protein: CASSEIGARDRQETQYF
CDR3 DNA: TGTGCCAGTAGTGAGATAGGGGCTAGGGATCGCCAAGAGACCCAGTACTTC
clone size: -
D gene: -
V gene: TRBV19
J gene: TRBJ2-5

CDR3 protein: CASRDRASRNQPQHF
CDR3 DNA: TGTGCCAGCCGGGACAGGGCGTCTCGTAATCAGCCCCAGCATTTT
clone size: -
D gene: TRBD1
V gene: TRBV6-1
J gene: TRBJ1-5

CDR3 protein: CASSLRTSGEDTQYF
CDR3 DNA: TGTGCCAGCAGTTTGCGGACTAGCGGAGAAGATACGCAGTATTTT
clone size: -
D gene: TRBD2
V gene: TRBV27
J gene: TRBJ2-3

CDR3 protein: CASHGTSGASYEQYF
CDR3 DNA: TGTGCCAGCCATGGGACTAGCGGGGCTTCCTACGAGCAGTACTTC
clone size: -
D gene: TRBD2
V gene: TRBV6-5
J gene: TRBJ2-7

CDR3 protein: CASRGTEAFF
CDR3 DNA: TGCGCCTCACGGGGCACTGAAGCTTTCTTT
clone size: -
D gene: -
V gene: TRBV7-2
J gene: TRBJ1-1

CDR3 protein: CASSLVSLGSTTEAFF
CDR3 DNA: TGCGCCAGCAGCTTGGTGAGTTTGGGTAGTACGACTGAAGCTTTCTTT
clone size: -
D gene: -
V gene: TRBV5-1
J gene: TRBJ1-1

CDR3 protein: CASSPRGDRLYEQYF
CDR3 DNA: TGTGCCAGCAGCCCTCGGGGCGACAGACTCTACGAGCAGTACTTC
clone size: -
D gene: -
V gene: TRBV9
J gene: TRBJ2-7

CDR3 protein: CASSQDPSVGVIGELFF
CDR3 DNA: TGTGCCAGCAGCCAAGATCCCTCGGTGGGGGTGATCGGGGAGCTGTTTTTT
clone size: once
D gene: -
V gene: TRBV14
J gene: TRBJ2-2

CDR3 protein: CASSFSTGKGYEQYF
CDR3 DNA: TGTGCCAGCAGCTTTTCAACCGGCAAAGGCTACGAGCAGTACTTC
clone size: -
D gene: -
V gene: TRBV5-5
J gene: TRBJ2-7

CDR3 protein: CASSLGGAMDTGELFF
CDR3 DNA: TGTGCCAGCAGCTTAGGGGGGGCGATGGACACCGGGGAGCTGTTTTTT
clone size: -
D gene: -
V gene: TRBV11-3
J gene: TRBJ2-2

CDR3 protein: CASSPNYEQYF
CDR3 DNA: TGTGCCAGCAGTCCCAATTACGAGCAGTACTTC
clone size: -
D gene: -
V gene: TRBV2
J gene: TRBJ2-7